This record concerns one T cell receptor beta chain sequence. Its antigen is as yet unknown. The J segment lost 2 bases and the V segment lost 6 bases, leaving 12 bases of the junction unmatched. CDR1 and CDR2 (germline): GTSNPN, SVGIG (reference sequence). This CDR3 contains 15 residues. This specimen belongs to a study of cytomegalovirus exposure and HLA in healthy donors. Overall study findings and caveats: Presence/absence analyses rested on an assumption that sequencing depth was roughly uniform across donors.

The PCR used 60 Vbeta and 13 Jbeta primers. The method was immunoSEQ multiplex PCR; TCRdb's version includes in-frame clones alone and lacks a portion of them. The sample carries 90,000 to 110,000 clones, 65% to 90% recorded once. This clonotype was obtained from a young woman in good health and CMV-seronegative. Specimen: PBMCs. The genes are TRBV30 and TRBJ2-7; 8 bases align to TRBD2. The CDR3 DNA is TGTGCCTGTGCGGCGGGAGGTCCACCTACCTACGAGCAGTACTTC. Amino acids: CACAAGGPPTYEQYF.